This T cell receptor beta chain was profiled in a study of T cell responses to AZD1222 COVID-19 vaccine. This table comes from immunoSEQ multiplex PCR, and its TCRdb copy is limited to in-frame clones, with some not included. The sample has tens of thousands of clones, roughly 80% seen once. The ends were cut back, 4 bases at V and 10 bases at J, with 9 bases in the middle. This CDR3 has 11 residues. Germline V lookup: CDR1 SGHKS, CDR2 YYEKEE (reference sequence). This chain uses TRBV5-5 with TRBJ2-1; D gene uncertain. The source is an adult in good health. The sample here was peripheral blood, taken on day 0 of AZD1222 vaccination. In nucleotides, the CDR3 is TGTGCCAGCAGCCTGGTAGAGGAGCAGTTCTTC. This codes for CASSLVEEQFF.